This entry lists 8 T cell receptor beta chains sequenced from one sample in a study of blood T cell repertoires in COVID-19. Sequencing used immunoSEQ multiplex PCR; TCRdb keeps in-frame clones, though not all of them. The sample lists under 350,000 clones; 85% to 90% were seen once. The material sequenced was PBMCs or T cells enriched from blood (not recorded which). The receptors come from a young man who had recovered from COVID-19.

The chain employs TRBV5-5 and TRBJ1-1; D unresolved. Germline-derived CDR1 and CDR2 are SGHKS and YYEKEE (reference sequence). V was cut by 0 bases and J by 0 bases, with 9 bases left in between. This CDR3 is 15 amino acids long. CDR3 residues: CASSLVATLNTEAFF. CDR3 sequence (DNA): TGTGCCAGCAGCTTGGTGGCAACCTTGAACACTGAAGCTTTCTTT. Complete variable domain (other parts from reference TRBV5-5 and TRBJ1-1): DAGVTQSPTHLIKTRGQQVTLRCSPISGHKSVSWYQQVLGQGPQFIFQYYEKEERGRGNFPDRFSARQFPNYSSELNVNALLLGDSALYLCASSLVATLNTEAFFGQGTRLTVV.

The chain links TRBV13 to TRBJ2-1, with 8 bases lining up with TRBD2. Germline V gene sequence: CDR1 PRHDT, CDR2 FYEKMQ (reference sequence). J was trimmed by 4 bases and V by 0 bases; bases with no gene match: 2. The CDR3 length is 15 residues. The CDR3 DNA follows: TGTGCCAGCAGCTTAGGAACTAGCGGATACAATGAGCAGTTCTTC. Encoded protein: CASSLGTSGYNEQFF.

The chain joins TRBV5-1 to TRBJ2-2; D is undetermined. Trimming stripped 0 bases from V and 6 bases from J, with 9 bases between. The CDR3 spans 14 residues. CDR1 and CDR2 from the germline V gene are SGHRS and YFSETQ. The CDR3 DNA follows: TGCGCCAGCAGCTTGGGCGCGGCAGCCGGGGAGCTGTTTTTT. The encoded protein is CASSLGAAAGELFF.

The rearrangement links TRBV2 to TRBJ2-1; D uncertain. From germline, CDR1 is SNHLY and CDR2 FYNNEI. This CDR3 region has 11 residues. Trimming took off 2 bases at V and 10 bases at J, with 6 bases between the two ends. The chain's CDR3 is CASSENGEQFF. For the CDR3, the DNA is TGTGCCAGCAGTGAAAACGGGGAGCAGTTCTTC.

The chain is built from TRBV6-5 and TRBJ2-5; no firm D call. Between the trimmed V and J ends, which lost 7 bases and 9 bases, there was a span of 15 bases. Germline V CDR1 and CDR2: MNHEY, SVGAGI. This CDR3 has 12 residues. The CDR3 loop reads CASNNRGYSQYF. The CDR3 region has the DNA TGTGCCAGCAATAACCGAGGTTATTCCCAGTACTTC.

The rearrangement joins TRBV12-5 to TRBJ2-7; TRBD1 matches at 7 bases. V lost 5 bases, J lost 6 bases, and 7 bases stayed unmatched. From germline, CDR1 is LGHNT and CDR2 FRNRAP. The CDR3 runs 13 residues. CDR3 region: CASGPDRVFEQYF. The DNA for the CDR3 is TGTGCTAGTGGTCCCGACAGGGTATTCGAGCAGTACTTC.

The chain carries TRBV7-8 and TRBJ1-5; 7 bases align to TRBD1. CDR1 is SGHVS, CDR2 FQNEAQ, per germline. The trim removed 5 bases at V and 5 bases at J, leaving 15 bases unmatched. The CDR3 spans 17 residues. For the CDR3, the DNA is TGTGCCAGCAGCGCCAAGAGAAACAGGGGTCCGGATCAGCCCCAGCATTTT. Translating gives CASSAKRNRGPDQPQHF. Full variable domain (outside the CDR3, taken from reference TRBV7-8 and TRBJ1-5): GAGVSQSPRYKVAKRGQDVALRCDPISGHVSLFWYQQALGQGPEFLTYFQNEAQLDKSGLPSDRFFAERPEGSVSTLKIQRTQQEDSAVYLCASSAKRNRGPDQPQHFGDGTRLSIL.

V gene TRBV30 combines with J gene TRBJ1-6; TRBD1 might be the D (5 bases). The ends were cut back, 0 bases at V and 7 bases at J, with 7 bases in the middle. CDR3 size: 13 residues. Per germline, CDR1 GTSNPN and CDR2 SVGIG (reference sequence). CDR3 loop: CAWSVKGNSPLHF. CDR3 coding DNA: TGTGCCTGGAGTGTTAAGGGGAATTCACCCCTCCACTTT.